This T cell receptor (beta chain) came from a study of blood T cell repertoires in COVID-19. Study summary: Samples taken during acute and convalescent COVID-19 were collected in the United States, Italy and Spain.

Trimming cost V 6 bases and J 7 bases, with 12 bases left between them. This CDR3 has 13 amino acids. From germline, CDR1 is MNHEY and CDR2 SVGAGI. In the original analysis: Researchers report that nucleated cell counts were estimated from reference gene primer amplification. Sequencing used immunoSEQ multiplex PCR; TCRdb keeps in-frame clones, though not all of them. The DNA was the basis for D and trimming; V, J and clone size are from that table. The sample consists of 9,000 to 13,000 clones, about 87% of them appearing once. Sequences were obtained from peripheral blood. The source is a human donor in a cohort sampled during active COVID-19. The chain links TRBV6-5 to TRBJ1-4; tentatively, D is TRBD1 (5 bases). CDR3: CASRGYQGEKLFF. CDR3 DNA: TGTGCCAGCAGGGGGTACCAGGGTGAAAAACTGTTTTTT.